This entry concerns a single TCR beta chain. The antigen is not known. With 3 bases clipped from V and 6 bases from J, the junction kept 6 bases outside the gene matches. CDR1 is LNHDA and CDR2 is SQIVND in the germline V gene (reference sequence). The CDR3 runs 15 residues. Treatment given: 15 to 20 received Ad26.COV2.S at low or high dose, single or two shots; roughly five received placebo; per-sample allocation not given. The investigators took samples on day 63 after the first vaccine or placebo injection. This entry comes from a study of Ad26.COV2.S vaccination and SARS-CoV-2 variants. Overall study context: COV1001, an Ad26.COV2.S trial, supplied this vaccine-arm donor. The study gave Ad26.COV2.S intramuscularly, once or twice 56 days apart.

Whole-study findings and limits: Estimates derived from TCR breadth and depth analyses may have underestimated total T cell responses.

Sequencing used immunoSEQ multiplex PCR; TCRdb keeps in-frame clones, though not all of them. There are 410,000 or so clones in the sample; more than 80% occur only once, and 10% to 15% lies in the top ten. This TCR was recovered from a person aged 18-65 years who received the Ad26.COV2.S COVID-19 vaccine or a placebo. The chain carries TRBV19 and TRBJ2-1, with TRBD2 identical over 9 bases. The material was peripheral blood, obtained in a trial of Ad26.COV2.S vaccine versus placebo. The CDR3 region has the DNA TGTGCCAGTAGTATCTTAGCGGGAGTCGGCAATGAGCAGTTCTTC. Translating it yields CASSILAGVGNEQFF.